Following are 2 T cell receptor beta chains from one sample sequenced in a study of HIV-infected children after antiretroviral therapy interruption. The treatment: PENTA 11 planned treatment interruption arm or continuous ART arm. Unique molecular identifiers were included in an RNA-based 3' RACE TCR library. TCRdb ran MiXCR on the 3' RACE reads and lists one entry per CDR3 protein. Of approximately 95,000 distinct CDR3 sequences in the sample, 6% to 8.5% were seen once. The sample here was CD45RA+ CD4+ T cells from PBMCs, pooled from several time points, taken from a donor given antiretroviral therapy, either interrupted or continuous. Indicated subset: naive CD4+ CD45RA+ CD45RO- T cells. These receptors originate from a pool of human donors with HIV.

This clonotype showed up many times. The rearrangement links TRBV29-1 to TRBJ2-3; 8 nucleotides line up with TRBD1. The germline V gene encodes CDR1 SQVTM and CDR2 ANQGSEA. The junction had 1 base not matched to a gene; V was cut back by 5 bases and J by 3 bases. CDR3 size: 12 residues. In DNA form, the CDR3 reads TGCAGCGTTAACAGGGGGACAGATACGCAGTATTTT. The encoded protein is CSVNRGTDTQYF.

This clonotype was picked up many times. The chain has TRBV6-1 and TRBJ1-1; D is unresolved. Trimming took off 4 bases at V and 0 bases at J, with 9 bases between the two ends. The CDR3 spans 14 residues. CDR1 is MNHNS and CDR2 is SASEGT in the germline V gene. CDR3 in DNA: TGTGCCAGCAGTGTGACGGGAATGAACACTGAAGCTTTCTTT. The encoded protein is CASSVTGMNTEAFF.